Following are 5 T cell receptor beta chains from one sample sequenced in a study of blood T cells in healthy people across ages. For the second PCR, which ran for 7 to 11 cycles, a sample-barcoded 5' primer and a J-beta primer mix were used. TCRdb passed the 5' RACE reads through MiXCR, listing each CDR3 protein once. The top ten hold about 9.4% of the sample, which has about 930,000 distinct CDR3 sequences, just under 30% seen once. The same data also contributed to another study, on T cells of mothers and their children.

The sample taken for sequencing was blood. The source of these receptors is a middle-aged woman in good health.

The gene calls are TRBV24-1 and TRBJ1-5, with a tentative D call TRBD1 (5 bases). From germline, CDR1 is KGHDR and CDR2 SFDVKD. The V end was cut by 3 bases, the J end by 2 bases, with 10 bases between. The CDR3 runs to 15 residues. The CDR3 DNA reads as TGTGCCACCAGTGATCGGCAGGGAGGCAATCAGCCCCAGCATTTT. It encodes CATSDRQGGNQPQHF.

This clonotype was counted a few times. This sequence joins TRBV12-3 or TRBV12-4 and TRBJ1-1; tentative D call: TRBD1 (5 bases). This CDR3 is built from 16 residues. With 5 bases removed from V and 6 bases from J, the gap between germline ends came to 22 bases. CDR3 coding DNA: TGTGCCAGCAGTCCGGGACGGTTCGCGAGGGACTCTGAAGCTTTCTTT. Translating gives CASSPGRFARDSEAFF.

As concerns this clonotype: A much larger clonotype is one base distant, so this may be a read error. J is TRBJ1-1 and V is TRBV6-2 or TRBV6-3; 8 nucleotides match TRBD1. CDR1 and CDR2 (germline): MNHEY, SVGEGT. Trimming cost V 0 bases and J 1 base; bases outside gene matches: 10. This CDR3 contains 18 residues. The CDR3 region has the DNA TGTGCCAGCAGTTACTCGGACCAGGGGGCCTCGGAGAACACTGAAGCTTTCTTT. Its translation: CASSYSDQGASENTEAFF.

The chain recombines TRBV9 with TRBJ1-1; D gene unclear. Trimming took off 0 bases at V and 5 bases at J, with 11 bases between the two ends. Germline loops: CDR1 SGDLS, CDR2 YYNGEE. CDR3 length equals 14 residues. The CDR3 reads CASSVAGRDTEAFF. DNA for the CDR3: TGTGCCAGCAGCGTAGCGGGGAGGGATACTGAAGCTTTCTTT.

The chain carries TRBV29-1 and TRBJ1-1; D perhaps matches TRBD1 (5 bases). The CDR3 runs 15 residues. V shed 5 bases and J shed 4 bases, with 20 bases lying between them. Germline assignment: CDR1 SQVTM and CDR2 ANQGSEA. CDR3 nucleotides: TGCAGCGTTAACCCGGGGGGAAGGAGTAGCACTGAAGCTTTCTTT. This codes for CSVNPGGRSSTEAFF.